Following are 20 T cell receptor beta chains from one sample sequenced in a study of blood T cells in healthy people across ages. It was with a sample-barcoded 5' primer and a J-beta primer mix that a second PCR of about 6 to 12 cycles was run. TCRdb fed the 5' RACE reads into MiXCR, producing one record per CDR3 protein. This sample carries around 1,900,000 distinct CDR3 sequences, roughly two fifths of them seen once, and the ten largest clones take around 23%. Material: blood. The receptors come from a human donor in good health.

The J gene is TRBJ1-1, the V gene TRBV6-6; no firm D call. This CDR3 region has 14 residues. V lost 0 bases, J lost 4 bases, and 9 bases lay in between. From germline, CDR1 is MNHNY and CDR2 SVGAGI (reference sequence). DNA of the CDR3: TGTGCCAGCAGTTACTCTGGGAATCCCACTGAAGCTTTCTTT. Its protein product is CASSYSGNPTEAFF.

V usage is TRBV7-9 and J usage is TRBJ2-5; D might be TRBD1 (6 bases). V was trimmed by 1 base and J by 2 bases, leaving 17 bases between them. This CDR3 contains 17 residues. Germline CDR1 reads SEHNR; CDR2 reads FQNEAQ (reference sequence). The CDR3 sequence: CASSLGHRVEVQETQYF. Written as DNA, the CDR3 is TGTGCCAGCAGCTTAGGACACAGGGTAGAGGTACAAGAGACCCAGTACTTC.

This clonotype was observed a handful of times. V gene TRBV29-1 combines with J gene TRBJ2-7; no clear D. The CDR3 consists of 12 residues. CDR1 and CDR2 (germline): SQVTM, ANQGSEA. The V gene lost 3 bases and the J gene lost 2 bases, with 8 bases spanning the gap. In DNA, the CDR3 is TGCAGCGTTGAGGCGGATGCCTACGAGCAGTACTTC. The encoded protein is CSVEADAYEQYF.

This clonotype was observed a few times. The chain uses TRBV5-1 and TRBJ1-2, with 11 bases identical to TRBD1. Germline CDR1 reads SGHRS; CDR2 reads YFSETQ. The CDR3 is 16 amino acids. Trimming cost V 4 bases and J 3 bases; bases outside gene matches: 8. CDR3 sequence reads: CASSAGQGAPDYGYTF. The CDR3 DNA reads TGCGCCAGCAGCGCCGGACAGGGGGCGCCGGACTATGGCTACACCTTC. The variable domain in full, completed from reference TRBV5-1 and TRBJ1-2, reads KAGVTQTPRYLIKTRGQQVTLSCSPISGHRSVSWYQQTPGQGLQFLFEYFSETQRNKGNFPGRFSGRQFSNSRSEMNVSTLELGDSALYLCASSAGQGAPDYGYTFGSGTRLTVV.

The V and J genes are TRBV7-2 and TRBJ1-6; 8 bases line up with TRBD1. The germline CDR1 and CDR2 sequences are SGHTA and FQGNSA. The CDR3 contains 16 residues. V was pared by 5 bases and J by 10 bases, with 13 bases of the junction left unmatched. The CDR3 DNA is TGTGCCAGCAGCGAAAACCGACAGGGGATTGGATCACCCCTCCACTTT. The encoded protein is CASSENRQGIGSPLHF.

The chain has TRBV2 and TRBJ2-1, with 8 bases that match TRBD2. The CDR3 runs to 15 residues. Germline values: CDR1 SNHLY, CDR2 FYNNEI. Losses at the gene ends were 5 bases for V and 6 bases for J; bases not matched to a gene: 9. The CDR3 protein is CASSFRGGFGNEQFF. DNA of the CDR3: TGTGCCAGCAGTTTCCGGGGGGGATTCGGCAATGAGCAGTTCTTC.

The genes are TRBV7-6 and TRBJ1-2; tentative D call: TRBD1 (5 bases). The CDR3 loop spans 14 amino acids. V lost 1 base and J lost 8, with 14 bases in between. CDR1 SGHVS and CDR2 FNYEAQ come from the germline V gene. The CDR3 nucleotides are TGTGCCAGCAGCTTAGGGCAGGGATCTGCAGGCTACACCTTC. Translating gives CASSLGQGSAGYTF.

This clonotype was counted ten times or more. The germline gene is not matched at one end of the junction; a read error may be the cause. The CDR3 DNA reads as TGTGCCAGCAGCTTAGAAGGGACTAGCGGGGGGTGGGGGTTTTACAGTGAGCAGTTCTTC. Translation: CASSLEGTSGGWGFYSEQFF. The rearrangement links TRBV11-2 to TRBJ2-1; 15 nucleotides agree with TRBD2. There are 20 residues in the CDR3. The germline V gene encodes CDR1 SGHAT and CDR2 FQNNGV.

This clonotype was detected only a few times. CDR3 DNA sequence: TGTGCCAGCAGCCGTCAGGCGCACACTGAAGCTTTCTTT. It is translated as CASSRQAHTEAFF. The rearrangement joins TRBV7-2 to TRBJ1-1; D remains ambiguous. CDR3 length: 13 amino acids. Deletions cut 5 bases from V and 3 bases from J, with 10 bases between. The germline V gene has CDR1 SGHTA and CDR2 FQGNSA.

This chain joins TRBV14 and TRBJ2-7, with D hard to call. Per germline, CDR1 SGHDN and CDR2 FVKESK. The germline V and J ends were trimmed by 3 bases and 4 bases, with 7 bases remaining between them. This CDR3 is 12 amino acids long. In DNA, the CDR3 is TGTGCCAGCAGCCATTCTTTATACGAGCAGTACTTC. It translates to CASSHSLYEQYF.

The J gene is TRBJ2-7, the V gene TRBV5-1, with TRBD1 matching over 8 bases. V shed 4 bases and J 1 base; nucleotides not matched to a gene: 4. This CDR3 is 14 amino acids long. Germline CDR1 and CDR2: SGHRS and YFSETQ. The CDR3 DNA is TGCGCCAGCAGCCAACAGGGGGAATCCTACGAGCAGTACTTC. It encodes CASSQQGESYEQYF. The full variable domain, in which reference TRBV5-1 and TRBJ2-7 provide the parts outside the CDR3, is KAGVTQTPRYLIKTRGQQVTLSCSPISGHRSVSWYQQTPGQGLQFLFEYFSETQRNKGNFPGRFSGRQFSNSRSEMNVSTLELGDSALYLCASSQQGESYEQYFGPGTRLTVT.

This chain uses TRBV12-3 or TRBV12-4 with TRBJ2-2, with D perhaps matching TRBD2 (6 bases). This CDR3 has 14 amino acids. V dropped 7 bases and J dropped 3 bases, with 12 bases sitting between them. This CDR3 is CASIGGVDTGELFF. The CDR3 bases are TGTGCCAGCATCGGGGGTGTGGACACCGGGGAGCTGTTTTTT.

V is TRBV20-1 and J is TRBJ1-2; unclear D gene. Germline CDR1 is DFQATT and CDR2 is SNEGSKA (reference sequence). Between the trimmed V and J ends, which lost 6 bases and 4 bases, there was a span of 18 bases. This CDR3 contains 14 residues. The CDR3: CSAFAPLEVYGYTF. The CDR3 bases are TGCAGTGCCTTCGCGCCCCTTGAGGTCTATGGCTACACCTTC.

V usage is TRBV7-2 and J usage is TRBJ1-2; D gene uncertain. The V gene's germline CDR1 is SGHTA and CDR2 FQGNSA. The CDR3 is 14 residues long. V lost 0 bases and J 8 bases, leaving 13 bases between the germline ends. CDR3 protein: CASSLAGSPSGYTF. CDR3 nucleotides: TGTGCCAGCAGCTTAGCGGGCAGCCCCTCGGGCTACACCTTC.

The genes are TRBV5-1 and TRBJ2-6, with D uncertain. The CDR3 loop spans 14 amino acids. V lost 6 bases and J 0 bases, leaving 7 bases between the germline ends. Germline values: CDR1 SGHRS, CDR2 YFSETQ. The CDR3 sequence: CASTTFSGANVLTF. The CDR3 DNA is TGCGCCAGCACGACGTTCTCTGGGGCCAACGTCCTGACTTTC.

Notes on this clonotype: A much larger clone differs from this one at a single base, so this may be a read error. CDR3 region: CASSRESGGYNEQFF. In DNA form, the CDR3 reads TGTGCCAGCAGCCGGGAGAGCGGGGGTTACAATGAGCAGTTCTTC. The chain employs TRBV7-2 and TRBJ2-1; 8 nucleotides match TRBD2. In germline, CDR1 is SGHTA, CDR2 FQGNSA. Unmatched junction bases numbered 7, after V lost 5 bases and J lost 4 bases. CDR3 length equals 15 residues.

The genes are TRBV9 and TRBJ1-2; D not resolved. CDR1 and CDR2 (germline): SGDLS, YYNGEE. The CDR3 length is 13 residues. The germline V and J ends were trimmed by 3 bases and 4 bases, with 10 bases remaining between them. In nucleotides, the CDR3 is TGTGCCAGCAGCGCAACTCTTGGCTATGGCTACACCTTC. This gives the protein CASSATLGYGYTF.

This clonotype was seen a few times. The chain combines TRBV28 with TRBJ2-7, with 7 bases aligning to TRBD1. The CDR3 is 13 amino acids. Germline assignment: CDR1 MDHEN and CDR2 SYDVKM. V lost 7 bases, J lost 1 base, and 4 bases stayed unmatched. CDR3 amino acids: CASMTTGSYEQYF. CDR3 bases: TGTGCCAGCATGACGACAGGGTCCTACGAGCAGTACTTC.

The V gene is TRBV6-1, the J gene TRBJ1-2; no reliable D call. This CDR3 is 13 amino acids long. The germline V gene has CDR1 MNHNS and CDR2 SASEGT. With 1 base removed from V and 5 bases from J, the gap between germline ends came to 8 bases. The CDR3 sequence: CASSEGSRYGYTF. For the CDR3, the DNA is TGTGCCAGCAGTGAAGGGTCGAGATATGGCTACACCTTC.

The genes are TRBV28 and TRBJ1-6; 7 positions agree with TRBD1. Germline-derived CDR1 and CDR2 are MDHEN and SYDVKM. This CDR3 contains 15 residues. The V gene end was trimmed by 2 bases and the J gene end by 8 bases; junction bases not matched to a gene: 6. CDR3 nucleotides: TGTGCCAGCAGTTTACTCGACAGGGATGATTCACCCCTCCACTTT. Protein sequence: CASSLLDRDDSPLHF.